The clone carrying this T cell receptor (beta chain) rates as medium-sized. The antigen remains undetermined. The record originates from a study of cytomegalovirus exposure and HLA in healthy donors. Trimming stripped 6 bases from V and 2 bases from J, with 5 bases between. This CDR3 is 12 amino acids long. Germline CDR1 MNHNY, CDR2 SVGAGI (reference sequence). Study observations and caveats: In a later analysis, HLA-C alleles had the fewest associated TCRs, DRB1 alleles the most. What was likely a sequencing artifact was a cluster of highly shared sequence variants. Most TCR beta V segments were productive about 87% or about 30% of the time in an earlier analysis.

13 Jbeta primers and 60 Vbeta primers were used for the PCR. The protocol was immunoSEQ multiplex PCR, while the TCRdb copy is restricted to in-frame clones and leaves out a portion. This table has over 150,000 clones, 80% to 90% appearing once. Sequencing was performed on PBMCs. The sequence came from a woman aged 50 to 60 in good health and CMV-seronegative. V and J are TRBV6-6 and TRBJ2-1; no clear D. CDR3: CASSSPYNEQFF. CDR3 sequence (DNA): TGTGCCAGCAGCTCCCCCTACAATGAGCAGTTCTTC.